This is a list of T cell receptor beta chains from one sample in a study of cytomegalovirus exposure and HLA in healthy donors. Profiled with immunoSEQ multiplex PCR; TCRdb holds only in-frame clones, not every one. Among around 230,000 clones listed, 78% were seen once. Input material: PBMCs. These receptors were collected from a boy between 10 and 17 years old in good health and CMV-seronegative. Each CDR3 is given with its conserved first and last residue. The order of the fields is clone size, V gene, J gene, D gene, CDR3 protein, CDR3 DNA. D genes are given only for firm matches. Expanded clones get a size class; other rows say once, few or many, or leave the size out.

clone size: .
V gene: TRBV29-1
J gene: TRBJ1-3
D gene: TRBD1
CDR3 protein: CSVATGSLSSGNTIYF
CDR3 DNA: TGCAGCGTAGCGACAGGGTCATTGTCGTCCGGAAACACCATATATTTT

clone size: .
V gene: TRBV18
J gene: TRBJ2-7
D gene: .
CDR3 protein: CASSPPGLLSDEQYF
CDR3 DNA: TGTGCCAGCTCACCACCGGGTCTCCTCAGCGACGAGCAGTACTTC

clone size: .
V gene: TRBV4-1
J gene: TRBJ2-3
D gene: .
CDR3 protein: CASSQDRGRSTDTQYF
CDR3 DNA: TGCGCCAGCAGCCAAGACAGGGGTAGGAGCACAGATACGCAGTATTTT

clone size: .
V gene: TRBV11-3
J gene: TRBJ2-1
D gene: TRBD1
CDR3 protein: CASRASRGRLVFF
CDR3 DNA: TGTGCCAGCAGGGCGAGTAGGGGGCGACTTGTGTTCTTC

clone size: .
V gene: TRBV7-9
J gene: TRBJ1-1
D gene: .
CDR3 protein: CASSWQGIGTEAFF
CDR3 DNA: TGTGCCAGCAGCTGGCAGGGGATCGGGACTGAAGCTTTCTTT

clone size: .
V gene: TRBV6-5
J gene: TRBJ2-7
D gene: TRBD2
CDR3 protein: CASSLSGLGSSEQYF
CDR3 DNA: TGTGCCAGCAGTCTATCAGGACTAGGGTCAAGCGAGCAGTACTTC

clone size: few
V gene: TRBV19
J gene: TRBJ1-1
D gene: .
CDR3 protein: CASSISPRGGTEAFF
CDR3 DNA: TGTGCCAGTAGTATATCCCCTAGAGGGGGTACTGAAGCTTTCTTT

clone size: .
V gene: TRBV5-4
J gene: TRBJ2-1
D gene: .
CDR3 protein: CASSLWQGRDEQFF
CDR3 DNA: TGTGCCAGCAGCTTGTGGCAGGGTAGGGATGAGCAGTTCTTC

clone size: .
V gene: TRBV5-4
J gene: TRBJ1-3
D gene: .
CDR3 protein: CASSPGRGGSGNTIYF
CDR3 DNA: TGTGCCAGCAGCCCCGGACGGGGGGGCTCTGGAAACACCATATATTTT

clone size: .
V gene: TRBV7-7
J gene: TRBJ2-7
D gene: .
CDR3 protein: CASSLRGRGTLNYEQYF
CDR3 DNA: TGTGCCAGCAGCTTACGTGGTCGCGGGACCTTGAACTACGAGCAGTACTTC

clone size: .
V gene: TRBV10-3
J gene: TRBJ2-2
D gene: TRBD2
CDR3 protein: CAISGGLAGGRRTGELFF
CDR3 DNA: TGTGCCATCAGTGGAGGACTAGCGGGAGGAAGAAGGACCGGGGAGCTGTTTTTT

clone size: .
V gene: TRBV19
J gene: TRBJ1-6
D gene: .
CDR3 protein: CASKKGGSSYNSPLHF
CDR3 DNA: TGTGCCAGTAAGAAAGGGGGTAGCTCCTATAATTCACCCCTCCACTTT

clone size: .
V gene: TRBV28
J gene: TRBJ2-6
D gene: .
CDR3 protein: CASSSRLRRREGANVLTF
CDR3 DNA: TGTGCCAGCAGTTCCCGCCTCCGTCGAAGGGAGGGGGCCAACGTCCTGACTTTC

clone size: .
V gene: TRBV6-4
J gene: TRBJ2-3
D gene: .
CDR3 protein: CASSDRLADTQYF
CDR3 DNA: TGTGCCAGCAGTGACCGCCTAGCAGATACGCAGTATTTT

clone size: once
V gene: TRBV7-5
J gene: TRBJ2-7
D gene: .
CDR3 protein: CARSPLRKSYEQYF
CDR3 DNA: TGTGCCAGAAGCCCGCTTAGAAAATCCTACGAGCAGTACTTC

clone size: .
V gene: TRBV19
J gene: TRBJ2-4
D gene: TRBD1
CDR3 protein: CASSMRPGTATKNIQYF
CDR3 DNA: TGTGCCAGTAGTATGAGGCCCGGGACAGCGACCAAAAACATTCAGTACTTC

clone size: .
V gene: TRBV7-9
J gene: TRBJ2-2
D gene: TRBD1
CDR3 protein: CALTGVTNTGELFF
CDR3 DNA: TGTGCCTTGACAGGGGTCACGAACACCGGGGAGCTGTTTTTT

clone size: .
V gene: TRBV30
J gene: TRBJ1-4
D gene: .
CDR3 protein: CAWSLQHEKLFF
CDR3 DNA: TGTGCCTGGAGCCTACAGCACGAAAAACTGTTTTTT

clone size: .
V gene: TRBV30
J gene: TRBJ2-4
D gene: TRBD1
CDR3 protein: CAWSTGGAAKNIQYF
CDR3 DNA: TGTGCCTGGAGTACAGGGGGCGCGGCCAAAAACATTCAGTACTTC

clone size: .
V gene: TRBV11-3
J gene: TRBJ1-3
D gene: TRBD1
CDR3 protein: CASSSGQGSSGNTIYF
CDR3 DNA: TGTGCCAGCAGCTCAGGACAGGGGTCCTCTGGAAACACCATATATTTT

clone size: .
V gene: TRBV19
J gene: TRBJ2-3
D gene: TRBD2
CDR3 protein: CASSSGILAGVSTDTQYF
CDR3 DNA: TGTGCCAGTAGCAGCGGAATACTAGCGGGGGTAAGCACAGATACGCAGTATTTT

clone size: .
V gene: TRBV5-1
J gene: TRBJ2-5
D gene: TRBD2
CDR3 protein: CASSPGLAQETQYF
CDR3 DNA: TGCGCCAGCAGCCCGGGACTAGCGCAAGAGACCCAGTACTTC

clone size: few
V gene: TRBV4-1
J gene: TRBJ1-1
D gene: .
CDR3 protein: CASSPLDSNTEAFF
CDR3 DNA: TGCGCCAGCAGCCCCCTGGACAGTAACACTGAAGCTTTCTTT

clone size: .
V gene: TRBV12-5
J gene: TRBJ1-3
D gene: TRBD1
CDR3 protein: CASGWTGGSGNTIYF
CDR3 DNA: TGTGCTAGTGGTTGGACAGGGGGCTCTGGAAACACCATATATTTT

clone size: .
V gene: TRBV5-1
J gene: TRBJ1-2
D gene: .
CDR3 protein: CASSFREPFPVYGYTF
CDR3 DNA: TGCGCCAGCAGCTTCCGGGAGCCTTTCCCGGTCTATGGCTACACCTTC

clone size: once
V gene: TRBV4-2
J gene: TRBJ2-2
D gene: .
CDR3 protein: CASSQHLSSAGELFF
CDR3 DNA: TGTGCCAGCAGCCAGCACCTATCCTCCGCCGGGGAGCTGTTTTTT

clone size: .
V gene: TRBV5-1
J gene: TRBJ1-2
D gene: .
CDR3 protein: CASSLAVTDYGYTF
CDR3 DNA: TGCGCCAGCAGCTTGGCCGTGACAGATTATGGCTACACCTTC

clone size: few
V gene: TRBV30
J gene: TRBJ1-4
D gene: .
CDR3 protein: CAWSVAGEKLFF
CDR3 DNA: TGTGCCTGGAGTGTCGCCGGGGAAAAACTGTTTTTT

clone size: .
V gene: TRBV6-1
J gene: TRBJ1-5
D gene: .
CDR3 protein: CASNLDQGLNQPQHF
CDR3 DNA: TGTGCCAGCAATCTAGACCAGGGGCTCAATCAGCCCCAGCATTTT

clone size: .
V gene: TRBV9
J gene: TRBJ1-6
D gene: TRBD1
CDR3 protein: CASSVAQGGNSPLHF
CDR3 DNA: TGTGCCAGCAGCGTAGCACAGGGGGGGAATTCACCCCTCCACTTT

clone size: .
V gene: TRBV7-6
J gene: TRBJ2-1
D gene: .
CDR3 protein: CASSFPGGSYNEQFF
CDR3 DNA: TGTGCCAGCAGCTTCCCCGGGGGCTCCTACAATGAGCAGTTCTTC

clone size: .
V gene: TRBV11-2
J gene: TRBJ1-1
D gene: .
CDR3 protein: CASSWGPRGNTEAFF
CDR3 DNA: TGTGCCAGCAGCTGGGGCCCCCGCGGGAACACTGAAGCTTTCTTT

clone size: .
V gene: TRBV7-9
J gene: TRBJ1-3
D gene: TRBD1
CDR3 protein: CASSLSSDRAGNTIYF
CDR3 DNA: TGTGCCAGCAGCTTAAGTTCGGACAGGGCTGGAAACACCATATATTTT

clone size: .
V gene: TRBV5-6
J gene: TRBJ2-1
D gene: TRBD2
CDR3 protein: CASSSKGLAGGEQFF
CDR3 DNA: TGTGCCAGCAGCTCGAAGGGTCTAGCGGGGGGTGAGCAGTTCTTC

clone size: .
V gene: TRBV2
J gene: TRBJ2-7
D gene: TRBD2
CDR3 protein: CASSWDYQTGGEQYF
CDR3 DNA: TGTGCCAGCAGTTGGGACTACCAAACGGGAGGCGAGCAGTACTTC

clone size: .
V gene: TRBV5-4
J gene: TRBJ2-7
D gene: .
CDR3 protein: CASSPQGYEQYF
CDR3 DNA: TGTGCCAGCAGCCCCCAGGGTTACGAGCAGTACTTC

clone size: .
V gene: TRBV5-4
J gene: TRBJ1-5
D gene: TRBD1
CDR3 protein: CASRLEGAQPQHF
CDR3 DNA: TGTGCCAGCAGACTGGAGGGGGCCCAGCCCCAGCATTTT

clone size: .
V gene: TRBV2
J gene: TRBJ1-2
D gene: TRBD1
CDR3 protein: CASTQGARNYGYTF
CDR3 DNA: TGTGCCAGCACCCAGGGGGCCCGCAACTATGGCTACACCTTC

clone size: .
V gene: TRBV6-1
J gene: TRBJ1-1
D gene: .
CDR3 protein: CASSEVGVLNTEAFF
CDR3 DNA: TGTGCCAGCAGTGAAGTCGGAGTTTTGAACACTGAAGCTTTCTTT

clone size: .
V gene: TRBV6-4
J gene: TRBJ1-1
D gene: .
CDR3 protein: CASRGRGEDTEAFF
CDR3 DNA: TGTGCCAGCAGAGGACGGGGGGAGGACACTGAAGCTTTCTTT

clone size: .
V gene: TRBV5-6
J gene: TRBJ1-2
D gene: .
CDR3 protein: CASSPESGVVAVADYGYTF
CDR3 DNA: TGTGCCAGCAGCCCCGAGAGCGGCGTAGTCGCTGTGGCGGACTATGGCTACACCTTC

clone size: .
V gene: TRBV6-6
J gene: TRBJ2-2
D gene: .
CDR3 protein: CASSYNSRTGELFF
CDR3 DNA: TGTGCCAGCAGTTACAACAGTCGAACCGGGGAGCTGTTTTTT

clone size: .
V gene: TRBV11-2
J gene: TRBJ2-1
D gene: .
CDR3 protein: CASSLSRVKDEQFF
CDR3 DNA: TGTGCCAGCAGCTTAAGCAGGGTCAAGGATGAGCAGTTCTTC

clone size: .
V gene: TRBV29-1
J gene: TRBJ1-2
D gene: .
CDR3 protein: CSPGPLGSGYTF
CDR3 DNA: TGCAGCCCGGGTCCCCTTGGAAGTGGCTACACCTTC

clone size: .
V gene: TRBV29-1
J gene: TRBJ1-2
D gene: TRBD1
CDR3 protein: CSLQTGGYGYTF
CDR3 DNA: TGCAGCCTCCAAACAGGGGGCTATGGCTACACCTTC

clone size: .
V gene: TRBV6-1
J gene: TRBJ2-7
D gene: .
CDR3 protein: CASSEYTREQYF
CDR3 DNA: TGTGCCAGCAGTGAATATACGAGGGAGCAGTACTTC

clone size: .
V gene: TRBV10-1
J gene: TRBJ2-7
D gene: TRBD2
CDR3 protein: CASSESSGSNEQYF
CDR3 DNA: TGCGCCAGCAGTGAGTCTAGCGGGAGTAACGAGCAGTACTTC

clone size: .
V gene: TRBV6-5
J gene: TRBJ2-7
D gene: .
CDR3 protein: CASSYSAGARGYEQYF
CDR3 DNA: TGTGCCAGCAGTTACTCCGCGGGGGCAAGGGGGTACGAGCAGTACTTC

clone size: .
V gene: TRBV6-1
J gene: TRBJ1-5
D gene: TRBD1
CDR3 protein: CASSGTNRGWDNQPQHF
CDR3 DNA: TGTGCCAGCAGTGGAACAAACAGGGGTTGGGACAATCAGCCCCAGCATTTT

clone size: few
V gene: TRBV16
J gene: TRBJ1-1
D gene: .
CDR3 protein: CASSRGSNTEAFF
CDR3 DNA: TGTGCCAGCAGTCGAGGGTCGAACACTGAAGCTTTCTTT

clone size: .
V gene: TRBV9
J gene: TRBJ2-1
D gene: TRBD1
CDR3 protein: CASSPRDSSYNEQFF
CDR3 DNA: TGTGCCAGCAGCCCGAGGGACAGCTCCTACAATGAGCAGTTCTTC